A selection of T cell receptor beta chains follows, all from one sample in a study of cytomegalovirus exposure and HLA in healthy donors. Some clones are missing from TCRdb's copy, which holds only in-frame ones; the method was immunoSEQ multiplex PCR. The sample yields 80,000 to 100,000 clones, about four fifths seen once. The sample was PBMCs. The receptors come from a man between 40 and 49 years old in good health and CMV-seropositive. Each CDR3 is given with its conserved first and last residue. Fields, in order: J gene, clone size, D gene, V gene, CDR3 DNA, CDR3 protein. The D gene is left open where the match is weak. Clone size is not always given. Where it is, it says once, few, many or a class for expanded clones.

j_gene: TRBJ2-5; abundance: .; d_gene: TRBD1; v_gene: TRBV7-9; CDR3nt: TGTGCCAGCAGCGATCGGACAGGGGGGGAGACCCAGTACTTC; CDR3aa: CASSDRTGGETQYF
j_gene: TRBJ2-7; abundance: .; d_gene: TRBD1; v_gene: TRBV7-9; CDR3nt: TGTGCCAGCAGCCCTAGGACAGGGCCTACCTACGAGCAGTACTTC; CDR3aa: CASSPRTGPTYEQYF
j_gene: TRBJ1-5; abundance: .; d_gene: .; v_gene: TRBV29-1; CDR3nt: TGCAGCGTTGGGACTGAGAGAAATCAGCCCCAGCATTTT; CDR3aa: CSVGTERNQPQHF
j_gene: TRBJ2-7; abundance: .; d_gene: TRBD2; v_gene: TRBV18; CDR3nt: TGTGCCAGCTCACCCCGGACTAGCGGGAGCTCCTACGAGCAGTACTTC; CDR3aa: CASSPRTSGSSYEQYF
j_gene: TRBJ1-2; abundance: few; d_gene: .; v_gene: TRBV9; CDR3nt: TGTGCCAGCAGCGGGGGCTGGGGCAGAAGTGGCTACACCTTC; CDR3aa: CASSGGWGRSGYTF
j_gene: TRBJ1-2; abundance: .; d_gene: TRBD1; v_gene: TRBV9; CDR3nt: TGTGCCAGCAGCGTCCTACAGGGGTATGGCTACACCTTC; CDR3aa: CASSVLQGYGYTF
j_gene: TRBJ2-7; abundance: .; d_gene: .; v_gene: TRBV2; CDR3nt: TGTGCCAGCAGTAGGGACTTCTCCTACGAGCAGTACTTC; CDR3aa: CASSRDFSYEQYF
j_gene: TRBJ2-3; abundance: .; d_gene: .; v_gene: TRBV29-1; CDR3nt: TGCAGCGTTGAAAGAGGTCAGGATACGCAGTATTTT; CDR3aa: CSVERGQDTQYF
j_gene: TRBJ1-1; abundance: few; d_gene: TRBD1; v_gene: TRBV25-1; CDR3nt: TGTGCCAGCAACTCCCTCGGGACAGGGGGCACTGAAGCTTTCTTT; CDR3aa: CASNSLGTGGTEAFF
j_gene: TRBJ2-2; abundance: once; d_gene: .; v_gene: TRBV19; CDR3nt: TGTGCCAGTAGTACTACAGGGAGGAACACCGGGGAGCTGTTTTTT; CDR3aa: CASSTTGRNTGELFF
j_gene: TRBJ2-7; abundance: once; d_gene: .; v_gene: TRBV7-2; CDR3nt: TGTGCCAGCAGCCCCCTCCCCCCCAGGGGCCGAGGGGAGCAGTACTTC; CDR3aa: CASSPLPPRGRGEQYF
j_gene: TRBJ1-4; abundance: .; d_gene: TRBD1; v_gene: TRBV5-1; CDR3nt: TGCGCCAGCAGCTTGGGGAACCGGGACAGGGGCGAAAAACTGTTTTTT; CDR3aa: CASSLGNRDRGEKLFF
j_gene: TRBJ1-6; abundance: .; d_gene: .; v_gene: TRBV9; CDR3nt: TGTGCCAGCAGCGTAACTCAACAGAATTCACCCCTCCACTTT; CDR3aa: CASSVTQQNSPLHF
j_gene: TRBJ2-3; abundance: .; d_gene: TRBD2; v_gene: TRBV11-2; CDR3nt: TGTGCCAGCAGCGTAGTACTAGCGGGCGATACGCAGTATTTT; CDR3aa: CASSVVLAGDTQYF
j_gene: TRBJ2-1; abundance: .; d_gene: TRBD2; v_gene: TRBV10-3; CDR3nt: TGTGCCATCAGTGAGTCGATTTTCGTGACTAGCGGGAACAATGAGCAGTTCTTC; CDR3aa: CAISESIFVTSGNNEQFF
j_gene: TRBJ2-3; abundance: medium-sized; d_gene: .; v_gene: TRBV5-4; CDR3nt: TGTGCCAGCAGCTTGGTCAGCGGGCTGAGCACAGATACGCAGTATTTT; CDR3aa: CASSLVSGLSTDTQYF
j_gene: TRBJ1-6; abundance: .; d_gene: TRBD1; v_gene: TRBV2; CDR3nt: TGTGCCAGCAGATTAACAGGGGGCAATAATTCACCCCTCCACTTT; CDR3aa: CASRLTGGNNSPLHF
j_gene: TRBJ2-3; abundance: once; d_gene: TRBD2; v_gene: TRBV5-1; CDR3nt: TGCGCCAGCAGCTCAGGACTAGGATGGAGCACAGATACGCAGTATTTT; CDR3aa: CASSSGLGWSTDTQYF
j_gene: TRBJ1-2; abundance: .; d_gene: TRBD1; v_gene: TRBV6-5; CDR3nt: TGTGCCAGCAGTTCTCGACAGGGGACCTATGGCTACACCTTC; CDR3aa: CASSSRQGTYGYTF
j_gene: TRBJ2-2; abundance: .; d_gene: .; v_gene: TRBV5-1; CDR3nt: TGCGCCAGCAGCTTCGGACAGAACACCGGGGAGCTGTTTTTT; CDR3aa: CASSFGQNTGELFF
j_gene: TRBJ1-4; abundance: .; d_gene: .; v_gene: TRBV5-1; CDR3nt: TGCGCCAGCAGCCACTGGTCCCCTGGGGGGGAAAAACTGTTTTTT; CDR3aa: CASSHWSPGGEKLFF
j_gene: TRBJ2-1; abundance: .; d_gene: TRBD2; v_gene: TRBV30; CDR3nt: TGTGCCTGGAGTGGGCTAGCGGGGGCCCTCTCTTCGAGGGGGATTAGCTCCTACAATGAGCAGTTCTTC; CDR3aa: CAWSGLAGALSSRGISSYNEQFF
j_gene: TRBJ1-1; abundance: .; d_gene: .; v_gene: TRBV28; CDR3nt: TGTGCCAGCACTTTATACACGAACACTGAAGCTTTCTTT; CDR3aa: CASTLYTNTEAFF
j_gene: TRBJ2-6; abundance: .; d_gene: .; v_gene: TRBV4-1; CDR3nt: TGCGCCAGCAGCCAAGAGGGCAGGTCGATTGGGGCCAACGTCCTGACTTTC; CDR3aa: CASSQEGRSIGANVLTF
j_gene: TRBJ2-3; abundance: .; d_gene: TRBD2; v_gene: TRBV28; CDR3nt: TGTGCCAGCAGTTTTTGGGGGGGAGCCACAGATACGCAGTATTTT; CDR3aa: CASSFWGGATDTQYF
j_gene: TRBJ1-1; abundance: .; d_gene: .; v_gene: TRBV19; CDR3nt: TGTGCCAGTAGAATAGGGGACTTCGGCACTGAAGCTTTCTTT; CDR3aa: CASRIGDFGTEAFF
j_gene: TRBJ2-5; abundance: once; d_gene: .; v_gene: TRBV14; CDR3nt: TGTGCCAGCAGCCCCAGGCTGGAAGAGACCCAGTACTTC; CDR3aa: CASSPRLEETQYF
j_gene: TRBJ1-1; abundance: .; d_gene: .; v_gene: TRBV6-1; CDR3nt: TGTGCCAGCAGTGCGATGGCGGGGGGGAACACTGAAGCTTTCTTT; CDR3aa: CASSAMAGGNTEAFF
j_gene: TRBJ2-7; abundance: .; d_gene: .; v_gene: TRBV5-1; CDR3nt: TGCGCCAGCAGCCTTGGCGGGGACAGTTCCTACGAGCAGTACTTC; CDR3aa: CASSLGGDSSYEQYF
j_gene: TRBJ2-1; abundance: .; d_gene: .; v_gene: TRBV10-3; CDR3nt: TGTGCCATCAGTGGAAGGGAGGATGAGCAGTTCTTC; CDR3aa: CAISGREDEQFF
j_gene: TRBJ1-2; abundance: .; d_gene: .; v_gene: TRBV6-5; CDR3nt: TGTGCCAGCAAGTCGGGGATCTATGGCTACACCTTC; CDR3aa: CASKSGIYGYTF
j_gene: TRBJ2-6; abundance: .; d_gene: .; v_gene: TRBV30; CDR3nt: TGTGCCTGGAGTGTCGGGTCTGGGGCCAACGTCCTGACTTTC; CDR3aa: CAWSVGSGANVLTF
j_gene: TRBJ1-5; abundance: .; d_gene: .; v_gene: TRBV11-3; CDR3nt: TGTGCCAGCAGCTTAGAACAGAATCAGCCCCAGCATTTT; CDR3aa: CASSLEQNQPQHF
j_gene: TRBJ1-2; abundance: .; d_gene: .; v_gene: TRBV5-1; CDR3nt: TGCGCCAGCAGCTTTGGACAGCATGGCTACACCTTC; CDR3aa: CASSFGQHGYTF
j_gene: TRBJ1-5; abundance: .; d_gene: .; v_gene: TRBV30; CDR3nt: TGTGCCTGGAGTGTAAGCGGGAGGCAGCCCCAGCATTTT; CDR3aa: CAWSVSGRQPQHF
j_gene: TRBJ2-7; abundance: .; d_gene: TRBD1; v_gene: TRBV30; CDR3nt: TGTGCCTGGAGTGAATTGGGACAGGGGTCCTACGAGCAGTACTTC; CDR3aa: CAWSELGQGSYEQYF
j_gene: TRBJ2-2; abundance: .; d_gene: .; v_gene: TRBV11-3; CDR3nt: TGTGCCAGCAGCTTAGCCGGGAATAGGGATGAGGCCGGGGAGCTGTTTTTT; CDR3aa: CASSLAGNRDEAGELFF